The 17 T cell receptor beta chains given below trace back to one sample, sequenced in a study of T cells in narcolepsy (dated by TCRdb to about 2018). The library was built by means of the immunoSEQ multiplex PCR assay. Not all clones reach the TCRdb copy of this immuneACCESS table, which keeps in-frame sequences only. Checked studies attribute under half of the gap to unresolved V genes and leave the rest unexplained. This sample gives fewer than 20,000 clones in total; 85% of them show up just once. The ten largest make up approximately 37% of the sample. The sample taken for sequencing was memory (CD45RA-) CD4+ T cells from blood. What this sample's cell subset or site label stands for: memory T cells sorted ex vivo from peripheral blood. Receptors originate from a human donor in good health.

The genes are TRBV27 and TRBJ1-6; D may be TRBD1 (5 bases). Trimming took off 7 bases at V and 7 bases at J, with 11 bases between the two ends. This CDR3 spans 13 amino acids. Germline V gene data show CDR1 as MNHEY and CDR2 as SMNVEV (reference sequence). CDR3 residues: CASNQGSNSPLHF. CDR3 DNA: TGTGCCAGCAACCAGGGATCCAATTCACCCCTCCACTTT.

The CDR3 nucleotides read TGTGCCAGCAGTAGTGGAGGGGGCGGCAATCAGCCCCAGCATTTT. It translates to CASSSGGGGNQPQHF. This chain connects TRBV6-5 to TRBJ1-5; the match to TRBD1 covers 7 bases. Germline loops: CDR1 MNHEY, CDR2 SVGAGI. This CDR3 has 15 residues. V trimming: 5 bases; J trimming: 2 bases; junction bases outside the gene matches: 6.

This sequence joins TRBV6-1 and TRBJ2-1; either TRBD1 or TRBD2 may supply D (5 bases each). The CDR3 has 15 residues. The V end was cut by 8 bases, the J end by 3 bases, with 17 bases between. CDR1 is MNHNS and CDR2 is SASEGT in the germline V gene. In DNA, the CDR3 is TGTGCCAGCCGATATTCTCTGGGGGTCTACAATGAGCAGTTCTTC. Protein sequence: CASRYSLGVYNEQFF.

The chain joins TRBV19 to TRBJ1-6; D uncertain. CDR3 length: 14 residues. Germline V lookup: CDR1 LNHDA, CDR2 SQIVND (reference sequence). V was shortened by 3 bases and J by 7 bases, with 10 bases between the two germline ends. CDR3 sequence: CASSMEVRNSPLHF. The CDR3, as DNA: TGTGCCAGTAGTATGGAGGTCCGGAATTCACCCCTCCACTTT.

This CDR3 reads CASSFKGVGEQYF. The DNA for the CDR3 is TGTGCCAGCAGCTTTAAGGGAGTAGGCGAGCAGTACTTC. This chain joins TRBV7-9 and TRBJ2-7, with TRBD2 as a possible D gene (5 bases). Trimming stripped 3 bases from V and 6 bases from J, with 12 bases between. Looked up from germline, CDR1 is SEHNR and CDR2 is FQNEAQ (reference sequence). CDR3 size: 13 residues.

The chain joins TRBV7-2 to TRBJ1-2; 9 nucleotides match TRBD1. The CDR3 length is 14 residues. V lost 5 bases to trimming and J lost 1 base; unmatched junction nucleotides: 2. Germline assignment: CDR1 SGHTA and CDR2 FQGNSA. CDR3 amino acids: CASSLGQGNYGYTF. In DNA form, the CDR3 reads TGTGCCAGCAGCCTGGGACAGGGTAACTATGGCTACACCTTC.

The chain couples TRBV19 to TRBJ1-3; D call uncertain. Per germline, CDR1 LNHDA and CDR2 SQIVND (reference sequence). The length of the CDR3 is 15 residues. The CDR3 DNA reads as TGTGCGAGTGAACTGGGAGGTTCCCCGGGAAACACCATATATTTT. It codes for CASELGGSPGNTIYF.

J is TRBJ2-3 and V is TRBV5-4; perhaps D is TRBD1 or TRBD2 (6 bases each). Germline CDR1 reads SGHNT; CDR2 reads YYREEE (reference sequence). The CDR3 has 15 amino acids. Between the trimmed V and J ends, which lost 0 bases and 2 bases, there was a span of 10 bases. The CDR3 sequence is CASSLDGGFTDTQYF. The CDR3 nucleotides are TGTGCCAGCAGCTTGGACGGGGGCTTCACAGATACGCAGTATTTT.

This clone came up once. The rearrangement links TRBV7-2 to TRBJ2-1; 8 bases map to TRBD1. Trimming removed 4 bases from V and 9 bases from J; junction bases left unmatched: 8. From germline, CDR1 is SGHTA and CDR2 FQGNSA. There are 14 residues in the CDR3. The CDR3 sequence is CASSSSRGQGEQFF. DNA of the CDR3: TGTGCCAGCAGCTCGTCCAGGGGGCAAGGTGAGCAGTTCTTC.

This chain uses TRBV10-3 with TRBJ2-7; 9 bases agree with TRBD1. Germline CDR1 and CDR2: ENHRY and SYGVKD. The CDR3 extends over 14 amino acids. The V gene end was trimmed by 5 bases and the J gene end by 6 bases; junction bases not matched to a gene: 8. The CDR3 loop reads CAISRGTGLGEQYF. DNA for the CDR3: TGTGCCATCAGTAGAGGGACAGGGCTGGGCGAGCAGTACTTC.

This clone has more than one count but fewer than ten. The CDR3, as DNA: TGTGCCAGCAGGTGGGACACTGAAGCTTTCTTT. Translation: CASRWDTEAFF. This chain joins TRBV6-1 and TRBJ1-1; D call uncertain. The V and J ends lost 6 bases and 3 bases respectively, with 5 bases between them. CDR1 MNHNS and CDR2 SASEGT come from the germline V gene. The CDR3 is 11 amino acids.

The chain has TRBV6-5 and TRBJ2-1; 8 bases map to TRBD2. The V and J ends lost 10 bases and 3 bases, in that order; junction bases with no gene match: 2. This CDR3 region has 12 residues. Germline CDR1 reads MNHEY; CDR2 reads SVGAGI. For the CDR3, the DNA is TGTGCCACCGGGGGGGACTACAATGAGCAGTTCTTC. Residues: CATGGDYNEQFF.

The chain has TRBV5-6 and TRBJ1-2; D gene unclear. CDR3 length equals 13 residues. V was cut by 1 base and J by 2 bases, with 6 bases left in between. Germline V gene sequence: CDR1 SGHDT, CDR2 YYEEEE. CDR3 sequence: CASSLYPNYGYTF. The CDR3 DNA is TGTGCCAGCAGCTTGTATCCAAACTATGGCTACACCTTC.

V is TRBV10-2 and J is TRBJ2-1; no clear D. The CDR3 loop spans 14 amino acids. V dropped 7 bases and J dropped 7 bases, with 17 bases sitting between them. CDR1 is WSHSY, CDR2 SAAADI, per germline. The CDR3 is CASTRSGVRNEQFF. The CDR3 DNA reads TGCGCCAGCACCCGGAGTGGAGTACGAAATGAGCAGTTCTTC.

The chain employs TRBV6-1 and TRBJ2-7; D unresolved. V gave up 9 bases and J gave up 2 bases, with 8 bases separating them. This CDR3 spans 11 amino acids. From germline, CDR1 is MNHNS and CDR2 SASEGT. The DNA for the CDR3 is TGTGCCAGTCAATCGGCCTACGAGCAGTACTTC. Translated: CASQSAYEQYF.

J is TRBJ2-1 and V is TRBV5-6; 13 bases are a match to TRBD2. The V and J ends lost 5 bases and 9 bases, in that order; junction bases with no gene match: 5. The CDR3 is 14 residues long. Germline V gene sequence: CDR1 SGHDT, CDR2 YYEEEE. CDR3 DNA sequence: TGTGCCAGCAGGTTAGGACTAGCGGGAGTTGAGCAGTTCTTC. This gives the protein CASRLGLAGVEQFF.

This clone was picked up one time. This chain joins TRBV5-5 and TRBJ1-1; D gene uncertain. Germline V CDR1 and CDR2: SGHKS, YYEKEE (reference sequence). The CDR3 runs 13 residues. The ends were cut back, 0 bases at V and 1 base at J, with 4 bases in the middle. This chain's CDR3 is CASSLEPNTEAFF. Written as DNA, the CDR3 is TGTGCCAGCAGCTTGGAGCCGAACACTGAAGCTTTCTTT.